The 17 T cell receptor beta chains presented below share a single source sample, sequenced in a study of T cells in Graves' hyperthyroidism and ophthalmopathy. Amplification yielded TCR beta CDR3 regions, with RNA transcripts as the source. The HTBI set primed first-round TCR CDR3 RT-PCR. TCRdb fed the multiplex PCR reads into MiXCR, producing one record per CDR3 protein. Of 150,000 or so distinct CDR3 sequences listed, around 21% are singletons. The sample consisted of blood. These receptors were obtained from a woman between 50 and 59 years old with Graves' hyperthyroidism that later progressed to Graves' ophthalmopathy.

This clonotype was recorded many times. The chain carries TRBV13 and TRBJ2-3; D perhaps matches TRBD2 (6 bases). Between the trimmed V and J ends, which lost 5 bases and 6 bases, there was a span of 12 bases. This CDR3 region has 13 residues. CDR1 is PRHDT and CDR2 is FYEKMQ in the germline V gene (reference sequence). The CDR3 loop reads CASSHGTSDTQYF. For the CDR3, the DNA is TGTGCCAGCAGCCACGGGACTTCGGATACGCAGTATTTT.

The sample holds a few counts of this clonotype. This chain uses TRBV5-4 with TRBJ1-2; D is unclear. The length of the CDR3 is 16 residues. Trimming took 4 bases from V and 7 from J, leaving 23 bases between them. Per the germline V gene, CDR1 is SGHNT and CDR2 is YYREEE (reference sequence). The CDR3 DNA reads TGTGCCAGCAGCCTGGGCGCGGTCCGCGGGTATCGTGGCTACACCTTC. It specifies CASSLGAVRGYRGYTF.

In its sample, this clonotype was seen many times. The chain employs TRBV7-9 and TRBJ2-7, with a possible D match to TRBD1 (6 bases). Germline-derived CDR1 and CDR2 are SEHNR and FQNEAQ (reference sequence). V lost 5 bases to trimming and J lost 0 bases, with 11 bases between them. CDR3 size: 14 residues. For the CDR3, the DNA is TGTGCCAGCAGCCTAGACAGGTTCTCCTACGAGCAGTACTTC. This sequence encodes CASSLDRFSYEQYF.

This clonotype was observed at least ten times. This chain uses TRBV11-2 with TRBJ1-4, with 8 bases that match TRBD1. In germline, CDR1 is SGHAT, CDR2 FQNNGV. Trimming at V came to 0 bases and at J to 8 bases, leaving 5 bases not matched to a gene. The CDR3 has 15 amino acids. The CDR3 loop reads CASSLDQGAGEKLFF. The DNA for the CDR3 is TGTGCCAGCAGCTTAGACCAGGGGGCTGGGGAAAAACTGTTTTTT.

The genes are TRBV5-1 and TRBJ1-3; possible D gene TRBD1, 5 bases. This CDR3 has 15 residues. In germline, CDR1 is SGHRS, CDR2 YFSETQ. Trimming took off 4 bases at V and 0 bases at J, with 11 bases between the two ends. CDR3 sequence (DNA): TGCGCCAGCAGCCAGGGACCGATCTCTGGAAACACCATATATTTT. Translating gives CASSQGPISGNTIYF.

In this sample, this clonotype turned up many times. CDR3 amino acids: CSARDRWVASEQFF. CDR3 DNA: TGCAGTGCTAGAGATAGATGGGTAGCCAGCGAGCAGTTCTTC. This chain connects TRBV20-1 to TRBJ2-1; D is ambiguous. The V gene's germline CDR1 is DFQATT and CDR2 SNEGSKA (reference sequence). Deletions cut 0 bases from V and 10 bases from J, with 16 bases between. The CDR3 consists of 14 residues.

This clonotype was picked up many times. The gene calls are TRBV6-1 and TRBJ2-7, with 10 bases fitting TRBD2. The V and J ends lost 4 bases and 6 bases, in that order; junction bases with no gene match: 12. The CDR3 is 16 amino acids. The germline gives CDR1 MNHNS, CDR2 SASEGT. The CDR3 DNA reads as TGTGCCAGCAGTGCGTTTACCCTAGCGGGAGTGTCCGAGCAGTACTTC. Its translation is CASSAFTLAGVSEQYF.

This clonotype was observed many times. This sequence joins TRBV20-1 and TRBJ2-1, with D possibly being TRBD1 (5 bases). This CDR3 is built from 12 residues. The ends were cut back, 6 bases at V and 4 bases at J, with 10 bases in the middle. CDR1 is DFQATT, CDR2 SNEGSKA, per germline (reference sequence). The CDR3 sequence: CSARRQYNEQFF. CDR3 bases: TGCAGTGCCAGAAGACAGTACAATGAGCAGTTCTTC.

Only a few counts were recorded for this clonotype. The V and J genes are TRBV2 and TRBJ2-1, with 9 bases identical to TRBD2. The CDR3 is made up of 15 amino acids. Trimming at V came to 6 bases and at J to 3 bases, leaving 6 bases not matched to a gene. The germline gives CDR1 SNHLY, CDR2 FYNNEI. This chain's CDR3 is CASRSSGSLYNEQFF. For the CDR3, the DNA is TGTGCCAGCAGGAGTAGCGGGAGTCTCTACAATGAGCAGTTCTTC.

This clonotype was found once. At one of its ends the junction is not consistent with the germline gene, which may arise from a read error. The chain has TRBV20-1 and TRBJ2-5, with 7 nucleotides matching TRBD2. Germline V gene sequence: CDR1 DFQATT, CDR2 SNEGSKA (reference sequence). The CDR3 extends over 15 amino acids. The CDR3 region is CIAGRGLAAQETQYF. The CDR3 bases are TGCATTGCTGGGAGGGGATTAGCGGCACAAGAGACCCAGTACTTC.

This clonotype was counted many times. The chain recombines TRBV5-1 with TRBJ1-1; D not resolved. V was cut by 0 bases and J by 5 bases, with 14 bases left in between. This CDR3 has 15 residues. Germline V lookup: CDR1 SGHRS, CDR2 YFSETQ. CDR3 region: CASSLDRRPLTEAFF. The CDR3, as DNA: TGCGCCAGCAGCTTGGATCGTCGCCCCTTGACTGAAGCTTTCTTT.

This clonotype has only one observation. An end of the junction differs from the germline gene, which may be a read error. V gene TRBV19 combines with J gene TRBJ2-2; 11 bases match TRBD2. CDR1 LNHDA and CDR2 SQIVND come from the germline V gene (reference sequence). The CDR3 consists of 12 residues. The CDR3 DNA reads as TGTGTCAGTAGTACGACTAGCGGGATGCTGTTTTTT. Protein sequence: CVSSTTSGMLFF.

The rearrangement links TRBV13 to TRBJ2-2; D possibly matches TRBD1 or TRBD2 (5 bases each). Deletions cut 5 bases from V and 0 bases from J, with 16 bases between. Germline V gene sequence: CDR1 PRHDT, CDR2 FYEKMQ (reference sequence). This CDR3 spans 17 amino acids. Written as DNA, the CDR3 is TGTGCCAGCAGCGCCTCCGTCGAGGGGACGAACACCGGGGAGCTGTTTTTT. It yields the protein CASSASVEGTNTGELFF.

Many counts were recorded for this clonotype. The chain links TRBV5-1 to TRBJ1-1; D gene uncertain. The CDR3 has 14 amino acids. Per the germline V gene, CDR1 is SGHRS and CDR2 is YFSETQ. V was clipped by 0 bases and J by 5 bases, with 11 bases between them. The CDR3, as DNA: TGCGCCAGCAGCTTGGACTTTGGGCGGACTGAAGCTTTCTTT. Its protein product is CASSLDFGRTEAFF.

The chain couples TRBV7-9 to TRBJ2-1; 8 bases agree with TRBD2. The germline V gene has CDR1 SEHNR and CDR2 FQNEAQ (reference sequence). After removal of 3 bases from V and 7 bases from J, the junction contained 2 bases not matched to a gene. The CDR3 covers 13 residues. Here the CDR3 reads CASSFGGANEQFF. CDR3 coding DNA: TGTGCCAGCAGCTTCGGGGGGGCTAATGAGCAGTTCTTC. Full variable domain (outside the CDR3, taken from reference TRBV7-9 and TRBJ2-1): DTGVSQNPRHKITKRGQNVTFRCDPISEHNRLYWYRQTLGQGPEFLTYFQNEAQLEKSRLLSDRFSAERPKGSFSTLEIQRTEQGDSAMYLCASSFGGANEQFFGPGTRLTVL.

This clonotype was detected only a few times. Because the CDR3's place on the DNA is in doubt, the DNA is left out and the CDR3 is given as listed by TCRdb. The gene calls are TRBV12-5 and TRBJ1-2; no DNA check was done on the table's D call, TRBD1. The CDR3 spans 16 amino acids, including both terminal residues. Germline CDR1 and CDR2: LGHNT and FRNRAP. The CDR3 here is CASGFGEGRMDYGYTF.

This clonotype was detected ten times or more. The chain uses TRBV30 and TRBJ2-1; D uncertain. V was pared by 0 bases and J by 6 bases, with 3 bases between. Germline assignment: CDR1 GTSNPN and CDR2 SVGIG (reference sequence). The CDR3 runs to 11 residues. This CDR3 is CAWSVLNEQFF. CDR3 nucleotides: TGTGCCTGGAGTGTACTCAATGAGCAGTTCTTC.